Listed here are 13 T cell receptor beta chains from one sample, sequenced in a study of cytomegalovirus exposure and HLA in healthy donors. PCR involved 60 Vbeta and 13 Jbeta primers. Clones were read by immunoSEQ multiplex PCR, and TCRdb kept only the in-frame ones, dropping some. The data show some 170,000 clones, roughly 87% seen once. Sequenced material: PBMCs. Receptors originate from a man aged 45-65 years in good health and CMV-seropositive.

The V and J genes are TRBV18 and TRBJ2-2, with 8 bases identical to TRBD1. V was clipped by 2 bases and J by 6 bases; unmatched bases: 5. Germline V lookup: CDR1 KGHSH, CDR2 LQKENI. This CDR3 contains 15 residues. This chain's CDR3 is CASSPGTGGAGELFF. CDR3 coding DNA: TGTGCCAGCTCACCAGGGACAGGCGGCGCCGGGGAGCTGTTTTTT.

The chain carries TRBV9 and TRBJ1-2, with D possibly TRBD1 on 6 matching bases. CDR3 length: 15 residues. Germline V gene lookup returns CDR1 SGDLS and CDR2 YYNGEE. The V end was cut by 2 bases, the J end by 5 bases, with 16 bases between. This CDR3 reads CASSVGGGAGYGYTF. The CDR3 DNA is TGTGCCAGCAGCGTCGGGGGGGGCGCGGGGTATGGCTACACCTTC.

The chain links TRBV5-1 to TRBJ1-1, with D possibly being TRBD1 (6 bases). Per the germline V gene, CDR1 is SGHRS and CDR2 is YFSETQ. The CDR3 length is 13 residues. V was trimmed by 0 bases and J by 11 bases, leaving 14 bases between them. CDR3 loop: CASSLEGAGEAFF. CDR3 nucleotides: TGCGCCAGCAGCTTGGAGGGAGCAGGGGAGGCTTTCTTT.

The table lists this clone with a count of one. At one end, the junction sequence differs from germline, possibly due to a read error. The V gene is TRBV7-7, the J gene TRBJ2-1; possibly TRBD1 for D (5 bases). The CDR3 has 13 amino acids. Germline-derived CDR1 and CDR2 are SSHAT and FNYEAQ (reference sequence). The CDR3 loop is CASSPTRVGEQFF. DNA of the CDR3: TGTGCTAGCAGCCCAACCAGGGTCGGGGAGCAGTTCTTC.

V and J are TRBV29-1 and TRBJ1-3; D gene unclear. Germline V gene data show CDR1 as SQVTM and CDR2 as ANQGSEA. The germline V and J ends were trimmed by 3 bases and 0 bases, with 3 bases remaining between them. The CDR3 consists of 12 residues. DNA for the CDR3: TGCAGCGTTGACAGCTCTGGAAACACCATATATTTT. Residues: CSVDSSGNTIYF. Full variable domain (outside the CDR3, taken from reference TRBV29-1 and TRBJ1-3): SAVISQKPSRDICQRGTSLTIQCQVDSQVTMMFWYRQQPGQSLTLIATANQGSEATYESGFVIDKFPISRPNLTFSTLTVSNMSPEDSSIYLCSVDSSGNTIYFGEGSWLTVV.

This clone was recorded only once. This chain links TRBV5-6 with TRBJ1-2; TRBD1 matches at 7 bases. The CDR3 spans 14 residues. With 3 bases clipped from V and 3 bases from J, the junction kept 5 bases outside the gene matches. CDR1 is SGHDT, CDR2 YYEEEE, per germline. The DNA of the CDR3 is TGTGCCAGCAGCTATGGGACAGCGGACTATGGCTACACCTTC. It codes for CASSYGTADYGYTF.

A note on this clone: The junction departs from germline at one end; a sequencing error may be responsible. Other DNA sequences in the sample encode the same CDR3. The rearrangement links TRBV5-6 to TRBJ1-1, with D perhaps TRBD1 (6 bases). Germline assignment: CDR1 SGHDT and CDR2 YYEEEE. The CDR3 covers 15 residues. Here the CDR3 DNA reads TGTGCCAGCTGGGCTGGGGGCATTGGGAACACTGAGGCTTTCTTT. Its translation is CASWAGGIGNTEAFF.

The chain uses TRBV7-6 and TRBJ1-1; D gene ambiguous. Trimming pared 5 bases from V and 5 bases from J, leaving 12 bases between. Germline CDR1 and CDR2: SGHVS and FNYEAQ. There are 13 residues in the CDR3. CDR3 in DNA: TGTGCCAGCAGCCAGCGGCCCGGGACTGAAGCTTTCTTT. Its translation is CASSQRPGTEAFF.

This clone occurred once. CDR3 loop: CASSSPSGQYNQPQHF. Here the CDR3 DNA reads TGTGCCAGTAGTAGCCCCTCCGGACAGTACAATCAGCCCCAGCATTTT. The rearrangement joins TRBV19 to TRBJ1-5, with D perhaps matching TRBD1 (6 bases). Germline CDR1 is LNHDA and CDR2 is SQIVND (reference sequence). V was shortened by 4 bases and J by 3 bases, with 16 bases between the two germline ends. CDR3 length: 16 amino acids.

This clone is a singleton in its sample. The gene calls are TRBV4-1 and TRBJ2-7; weak D call: TRBD1 (5 bases). V dropped 3 bases and J dropped 2 bases, with 17 bases sitting between them. Germline V lookup: CDR1 MGHRA, CDR2 YSYEKL. The CDR3 contains 16 residues. The CDR3 nucleotides read TGCGCCAGCAGCCATCCAGGGCCCTTGAACACCTACGAGCAGTACTTC. Protein: CASSHPGPLNTYEQYF.

The rearrangement uses TRBV7-3 and TRBJ2-1, with TRBD2 identical over 11 bases. This CDR3 region has 14 residues. Trimming cost V 6 bases and J 5 bases; bases outside gene matches: 3. Germline V CDR1 and CDR2: SGHTA, FQGTGA. In nucleotides, the CDR3 is TGTGCCAGCAGTACTAGCGGGAGAAACAATGAGCAGTTCTTC. Its protein is CASSTSGRNNEQFF.

The chain employs TRBV15 and TRBJ2-5, with unresolved D. The length of the CDR3 is 14 residues. From germline, CDR1 is LNHNV and CDR2 YYDKDF (reference sequence). The germline V and J ends were trimmed by 0 bases and 1 base, with 6 bases remaining between them. The CDR3 region is CATSRESLQETQYF. CDR3 DNA sequence: TGTGCCACCAGCAGAGAGTCCCTCCAAGAGACCCAGTACTTC.

The rearrangement joins TRBV4-1 to TRBJ2-6, with TRBD1 as a possible D gene (6 bases). Trimming pared 4 bases from V and 1 base from J, leaving 23 bases between. The CDR3 sequence is 20 residues long. CDR1 is MGHRA, CDR2 YSYEKL, per germline. This chain's CDR3 is CASSPLTYSGTPSGANVLTF. CDR3 nucleotide sequence: TGCGCCAGCAGCCCCCTTACGTACTCCGGGACACCTTCTGGGGCCAACGTCCTGACTTTC.